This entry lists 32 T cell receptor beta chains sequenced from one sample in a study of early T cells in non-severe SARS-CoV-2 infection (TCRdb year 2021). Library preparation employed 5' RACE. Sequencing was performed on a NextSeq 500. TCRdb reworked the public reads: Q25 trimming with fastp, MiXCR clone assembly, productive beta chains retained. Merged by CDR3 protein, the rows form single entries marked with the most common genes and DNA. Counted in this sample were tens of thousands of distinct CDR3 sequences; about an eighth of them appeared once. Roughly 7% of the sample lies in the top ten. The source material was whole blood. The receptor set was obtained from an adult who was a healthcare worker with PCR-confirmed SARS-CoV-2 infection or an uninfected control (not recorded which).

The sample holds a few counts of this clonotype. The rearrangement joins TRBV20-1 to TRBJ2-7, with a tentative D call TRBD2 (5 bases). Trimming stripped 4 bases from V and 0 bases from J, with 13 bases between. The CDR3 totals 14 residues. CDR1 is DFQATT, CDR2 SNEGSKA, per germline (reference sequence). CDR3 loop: CSAIPPGSSYEQYF. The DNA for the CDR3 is TGCAGTGCTATCCCCCCGGGGAGCTCCTACGAGCAGTACTTC.

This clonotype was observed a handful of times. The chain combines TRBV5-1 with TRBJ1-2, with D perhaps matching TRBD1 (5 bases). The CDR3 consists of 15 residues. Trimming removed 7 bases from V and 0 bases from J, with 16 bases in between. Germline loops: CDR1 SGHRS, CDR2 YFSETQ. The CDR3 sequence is CASGDGTGSNYGYTF. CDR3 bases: TGCGCCAGCGGGGACGGAACAGGTTCTAACTATGGCTACACCTTC.

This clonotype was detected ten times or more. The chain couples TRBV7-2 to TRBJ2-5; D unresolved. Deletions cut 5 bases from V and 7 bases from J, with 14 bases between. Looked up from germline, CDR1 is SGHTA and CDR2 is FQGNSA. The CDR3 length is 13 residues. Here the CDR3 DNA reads TGTGCCAGCAGCGTCCCCCCTATAGGGACCCAGTACTTC. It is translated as CASSVPPIGTQYF.

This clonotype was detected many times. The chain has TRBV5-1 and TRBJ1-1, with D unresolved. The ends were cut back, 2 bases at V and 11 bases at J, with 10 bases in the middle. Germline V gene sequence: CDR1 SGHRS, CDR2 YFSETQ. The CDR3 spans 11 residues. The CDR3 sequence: CASSFEGEAFF. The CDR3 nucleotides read TGCGCCAGCAGCTTTGAGGGCGAGGCTTTCTTT.

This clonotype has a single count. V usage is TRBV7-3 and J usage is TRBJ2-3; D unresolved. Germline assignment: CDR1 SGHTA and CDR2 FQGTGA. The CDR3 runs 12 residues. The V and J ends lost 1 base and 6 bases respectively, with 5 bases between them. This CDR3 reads CASSLNKDTQYF. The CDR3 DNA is TGTGCCAGCAGCTTAAACAAGGATACGCAGTATTTT.

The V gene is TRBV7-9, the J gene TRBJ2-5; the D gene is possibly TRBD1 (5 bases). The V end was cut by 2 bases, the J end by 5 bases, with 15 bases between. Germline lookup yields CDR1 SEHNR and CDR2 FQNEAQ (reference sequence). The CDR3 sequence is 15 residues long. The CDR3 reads CASSLPQGTAETQYF. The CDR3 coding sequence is TGTGCCAGCAGCTTACCTCAGGGTACTGCGGAGACCCAGTACTTC.

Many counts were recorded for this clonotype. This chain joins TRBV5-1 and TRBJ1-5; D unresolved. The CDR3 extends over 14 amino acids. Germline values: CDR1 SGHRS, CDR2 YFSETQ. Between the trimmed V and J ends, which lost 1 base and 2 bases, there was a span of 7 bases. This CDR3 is CASSLRRRNQPQHF. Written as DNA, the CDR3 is TGCGCCAGCAGCTTGCGGCGGCGCAATCAGCCCCAGCATTTT.

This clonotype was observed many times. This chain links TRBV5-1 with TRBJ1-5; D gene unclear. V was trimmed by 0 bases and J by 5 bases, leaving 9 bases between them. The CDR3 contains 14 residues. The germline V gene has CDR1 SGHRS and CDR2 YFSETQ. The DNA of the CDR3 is TGCGCCAGCAGCTTGGTCCCCGGAGATCAGCCCCAGCATTTT. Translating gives CASSLVPGDQPQHF.

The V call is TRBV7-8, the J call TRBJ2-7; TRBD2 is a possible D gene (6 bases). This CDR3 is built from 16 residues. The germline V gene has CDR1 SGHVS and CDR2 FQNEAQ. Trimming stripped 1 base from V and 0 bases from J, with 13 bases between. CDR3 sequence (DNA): TGTGCCAGCAGCTTAGGCCTAGCGTCGAGCTCCTACGAGCAGTACTTC. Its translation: CASSLGLASSSYEQYF.

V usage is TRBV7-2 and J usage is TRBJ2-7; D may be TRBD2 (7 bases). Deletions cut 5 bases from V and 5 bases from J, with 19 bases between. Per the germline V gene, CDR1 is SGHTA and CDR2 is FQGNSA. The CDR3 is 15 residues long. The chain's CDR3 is CASSDSGTGGHEQYF. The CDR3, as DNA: TGTGCCAGCAGCGATTCCGGGACGGGGGGCCACGAGCAGTACTTC.

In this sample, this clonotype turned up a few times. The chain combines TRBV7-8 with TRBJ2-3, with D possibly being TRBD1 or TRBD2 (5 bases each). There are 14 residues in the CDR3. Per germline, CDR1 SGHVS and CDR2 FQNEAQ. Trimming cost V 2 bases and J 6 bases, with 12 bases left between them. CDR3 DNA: TGTGCCAGCAGCTTAAGTAGGGGAGCGGATACGCAGTATTTT. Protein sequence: CASSLSRGADTQYF. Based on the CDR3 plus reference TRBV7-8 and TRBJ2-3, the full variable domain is GAGVSQSPRYKVAKRGQDVALRCDPISGHVSLFWYQQALGQGPEFLTYFQNEAQLDKSGLPSDRFFAERPEGSVSTLKIQRTQQEDSAVYLCASSLSRGADTQYFGPGTRLTVL.

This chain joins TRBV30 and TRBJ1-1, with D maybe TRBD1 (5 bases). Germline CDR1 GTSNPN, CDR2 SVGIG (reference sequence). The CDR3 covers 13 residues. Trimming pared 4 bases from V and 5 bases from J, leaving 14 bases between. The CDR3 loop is CAWNAGGRTEAFF. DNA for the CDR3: TGTGCCTGGAACGCCGGGGGGAGGACTGAAGCTTTCTTT.

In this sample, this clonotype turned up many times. CDR3 in amino acids: CASSHRDSQETQYF. The DNA of the CDR3 is TGTGCCAGCAGCCACCGGGACAGCCAAGAGACCCAGTACTTC. The rearrangement joins TRBV5-4 to TRBJ2-5; 7 bases are a match to TRBD1. The CDR3 spans 14 residues. Unmatched junction bases numbered 4, after V lost 4 bases and J lost 1 base. CDR1 and CDR2 from the germline V gene are SGHNT and YYREEE (reference sequence).

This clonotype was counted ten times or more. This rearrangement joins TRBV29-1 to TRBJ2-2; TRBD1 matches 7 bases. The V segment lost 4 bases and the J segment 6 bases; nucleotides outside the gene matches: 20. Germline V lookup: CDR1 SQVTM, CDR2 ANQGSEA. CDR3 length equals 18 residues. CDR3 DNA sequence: TGCAGCGTTGGATCCGGACAGGACTCTGGCCAGGGCGCCGGGGAGCTGTTTTTT. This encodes CSVGSGQDSGQGAGELFF.

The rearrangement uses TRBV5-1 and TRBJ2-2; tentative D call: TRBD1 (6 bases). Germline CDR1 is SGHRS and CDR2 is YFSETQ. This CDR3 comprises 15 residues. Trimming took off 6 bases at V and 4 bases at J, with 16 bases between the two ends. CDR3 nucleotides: TGCGCCAGCACAGGGCCACAGGGACCCACCGGGGAGCTGTTTTTT. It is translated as CASTGPQGPTGELFF.

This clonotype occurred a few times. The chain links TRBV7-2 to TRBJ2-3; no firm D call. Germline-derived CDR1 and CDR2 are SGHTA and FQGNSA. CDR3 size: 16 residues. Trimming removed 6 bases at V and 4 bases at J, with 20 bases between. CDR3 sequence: CASRPSVVLGADTQYF. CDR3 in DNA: TGTGCCAGCAGACCCTCAGTAGTACTCGGCGCAGATACGCAGTATTTT.

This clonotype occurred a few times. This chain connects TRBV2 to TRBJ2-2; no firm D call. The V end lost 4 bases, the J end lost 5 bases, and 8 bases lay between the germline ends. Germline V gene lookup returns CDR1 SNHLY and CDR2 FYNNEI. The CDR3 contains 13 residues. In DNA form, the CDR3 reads TGTGCCAGCAGTGGGCGGATGACCGGGGAGCTGTTTTTT. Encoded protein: CASSGRMTGELFF.

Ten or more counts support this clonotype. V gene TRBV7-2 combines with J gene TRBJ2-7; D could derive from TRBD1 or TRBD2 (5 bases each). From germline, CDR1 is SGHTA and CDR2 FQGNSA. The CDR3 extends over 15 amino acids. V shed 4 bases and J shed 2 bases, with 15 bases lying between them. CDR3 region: CASSYRSLGAYEQYF. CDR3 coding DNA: TGTGCCAGCAGCTACCGCTCGTTGGGGGCCTACGAGCAGTACTTC.

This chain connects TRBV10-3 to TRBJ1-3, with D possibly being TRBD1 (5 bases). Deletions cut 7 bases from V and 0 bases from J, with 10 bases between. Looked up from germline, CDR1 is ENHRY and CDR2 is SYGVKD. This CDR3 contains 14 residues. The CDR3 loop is CAIKSDISGNTIYF. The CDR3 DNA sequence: TGTGCCATCAAGTCGGACATCTCTGGAAACACCATATATTTT.

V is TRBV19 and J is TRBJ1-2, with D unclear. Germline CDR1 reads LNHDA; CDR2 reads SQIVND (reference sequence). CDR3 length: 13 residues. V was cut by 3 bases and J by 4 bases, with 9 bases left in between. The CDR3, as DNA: TGTGCCAGTAGTATCTCAGGCCTCTATGGCTACACCTTC. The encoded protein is CASSISGLYGYTF.

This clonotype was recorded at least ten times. CDR3 bases: TGCGCCAGCAGCCAAGACCCCAGGGACTATGGCTACACCTTC. Translation: CASSQDPRDYGYTF. J is TRBJ1-2 and V is TRBV4-1; D might be TRBD1 (5 bases). Germline V gene sequence: CDR1 MGHRA, CDR2 YSYEKL. The CDR3 runs 14 residues. V was clipped by 0 bases and J by 3 bases, with 8 bases between them.

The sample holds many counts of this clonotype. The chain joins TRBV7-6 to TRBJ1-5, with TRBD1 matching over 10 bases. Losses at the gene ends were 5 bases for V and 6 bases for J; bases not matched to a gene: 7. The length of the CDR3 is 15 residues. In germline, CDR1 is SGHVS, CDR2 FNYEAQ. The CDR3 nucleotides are TGTGCCAGCAGCAGCGGACAGGGGGACGCTCAGCCCCAGCATTTT. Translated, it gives CASSSGQGDAQPQHF.

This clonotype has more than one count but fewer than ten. The CDR3 is CASTTGTSFSYEQYF. The DNA for the CDR3 is TGTGCCAGCACCACCGGGACTAGCTTCTCCTACGAGCAGTACTTC. The chain carries TRBV7-2 and TRBJ2-7, with 9 bases aligning to TRBD2. CDR1 and CDR2 (germline): SGHTA, FQGNSA. CDR3 size: 15 residues. V shed 7 bases and J 0 bases; nucleotides not matched to a gene: 7. Full variable domain (remainder filled in from reference TRBV7-2 and TRBJ2-7): GAGVSQSPSNKVTEKGKDVELRCDPISGHTALYWYRQSLGQGLEFLIYFQGNSAPDKSGLPSDRFSAERTGGSVSTLTIQRTQQEDSAVYLCASTTGTSFSYEQYFGPGTRLTVT.

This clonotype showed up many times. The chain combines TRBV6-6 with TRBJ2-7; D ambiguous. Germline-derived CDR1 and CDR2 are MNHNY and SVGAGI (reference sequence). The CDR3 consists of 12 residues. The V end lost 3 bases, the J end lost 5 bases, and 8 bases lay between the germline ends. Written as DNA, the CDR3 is TGTGCCAGCAGTTATTTGGGGAACGAGCAGTACTTC. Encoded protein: CASSYLGNEQYF.

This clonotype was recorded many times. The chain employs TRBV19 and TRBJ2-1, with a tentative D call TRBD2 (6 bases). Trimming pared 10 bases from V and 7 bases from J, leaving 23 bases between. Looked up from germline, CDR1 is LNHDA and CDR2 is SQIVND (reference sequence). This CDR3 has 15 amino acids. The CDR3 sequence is CATLPSGSWWNEQFF. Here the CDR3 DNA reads TGTGCCACCCTTCCCTCCGGGAGTTGGTGGAATGAGCAGTTCTTC.

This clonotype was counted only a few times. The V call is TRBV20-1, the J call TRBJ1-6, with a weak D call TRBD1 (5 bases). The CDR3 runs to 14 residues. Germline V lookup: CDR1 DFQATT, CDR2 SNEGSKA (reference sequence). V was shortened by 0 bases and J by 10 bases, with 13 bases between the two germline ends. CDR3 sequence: CSARDLREQSPLHF. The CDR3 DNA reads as TGCAGTGCTAGAGATCTCAGGGAGCAGTCACCCCTCCACTTT.

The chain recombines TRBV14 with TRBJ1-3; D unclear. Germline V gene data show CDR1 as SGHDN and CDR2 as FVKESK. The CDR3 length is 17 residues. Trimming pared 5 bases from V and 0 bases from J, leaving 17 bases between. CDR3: CASSVRISTRSGNTIYF. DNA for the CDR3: TGTGCCAGCAGCGTTAGAATATCCACCCGCTCTGGAAACACCATATATTTT.

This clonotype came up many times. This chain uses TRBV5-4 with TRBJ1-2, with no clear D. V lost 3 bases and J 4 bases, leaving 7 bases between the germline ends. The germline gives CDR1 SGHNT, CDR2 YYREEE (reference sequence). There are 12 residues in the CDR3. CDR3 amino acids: CASSSETYGYTF. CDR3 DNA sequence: TGTGCCAGCAGCTCAGAGACCTATGGCTACACCTTC.

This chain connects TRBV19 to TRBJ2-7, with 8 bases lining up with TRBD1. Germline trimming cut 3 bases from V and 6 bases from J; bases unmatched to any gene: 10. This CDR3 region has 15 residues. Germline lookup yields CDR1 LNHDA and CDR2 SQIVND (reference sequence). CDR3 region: CASSMSGGASREQYF. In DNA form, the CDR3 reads TGTGCCAGTAGTATGTCAGGGGGCGCCTCTCGCGAGCAGTACTTC.

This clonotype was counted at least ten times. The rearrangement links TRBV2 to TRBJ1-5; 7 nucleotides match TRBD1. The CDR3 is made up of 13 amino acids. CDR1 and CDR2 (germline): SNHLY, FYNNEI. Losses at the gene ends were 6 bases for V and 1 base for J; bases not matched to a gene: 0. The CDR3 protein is CASRGQSNQPQHF. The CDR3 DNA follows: TGTGCCAGCAGGGGACAGAGCAATCAGCCCCAGCATTTT.

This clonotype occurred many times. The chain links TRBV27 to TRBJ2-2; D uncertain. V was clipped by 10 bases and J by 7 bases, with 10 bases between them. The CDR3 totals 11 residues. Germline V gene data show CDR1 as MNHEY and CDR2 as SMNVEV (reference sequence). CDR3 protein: CATHRGGELFF. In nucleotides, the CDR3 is TGTGCCACCCACAGAGGCGGGGAGCTGTTTTTT.

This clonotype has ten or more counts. The CDR3 DNA sequence: TGTGCCTGGAGGTCTGGATTAAAACTGTTTTTT. Protein: CAWRSGLKLFF. V gene TRBV30 combines with J gene TRBJ1-4; D gene ambiguous. Germline CDR1 reads GTSNPN; CDR2 reads SVGIG (reference sequence). The CDR3 spans 11 residues. V lost 3 bases to trimming and J lost 10 bases, with 9 bases between them.